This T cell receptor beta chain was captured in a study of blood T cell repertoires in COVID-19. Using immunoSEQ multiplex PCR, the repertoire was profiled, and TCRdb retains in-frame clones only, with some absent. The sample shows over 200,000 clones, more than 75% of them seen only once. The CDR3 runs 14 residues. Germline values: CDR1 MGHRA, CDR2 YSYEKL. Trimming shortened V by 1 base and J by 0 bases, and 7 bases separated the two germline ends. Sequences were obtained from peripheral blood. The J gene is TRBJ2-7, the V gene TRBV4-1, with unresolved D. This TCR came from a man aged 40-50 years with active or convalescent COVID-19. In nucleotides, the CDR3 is TGCGCCAGCAGCCAAGTGGTCAGCTCCTACGAGCAGTACTTC. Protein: CASSQVVSSYEQYF.